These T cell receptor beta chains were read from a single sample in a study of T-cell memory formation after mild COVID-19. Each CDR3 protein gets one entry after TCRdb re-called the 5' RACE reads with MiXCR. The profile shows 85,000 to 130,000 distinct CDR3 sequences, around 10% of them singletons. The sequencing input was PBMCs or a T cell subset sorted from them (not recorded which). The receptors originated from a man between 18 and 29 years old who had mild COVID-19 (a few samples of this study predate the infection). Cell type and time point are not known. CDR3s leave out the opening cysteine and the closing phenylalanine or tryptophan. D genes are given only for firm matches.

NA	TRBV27	ASRGITDTQY
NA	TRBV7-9	ASSLELGDYGYT
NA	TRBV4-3	ASSQDRWVTGNTIY
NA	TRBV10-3	AITKDTMHNEQF
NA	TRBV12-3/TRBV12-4	ASRGGLSDTQY
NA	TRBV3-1	ASSQGARGFTEAF
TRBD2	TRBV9	ASSSGGDVQTQY
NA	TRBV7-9	ASSLRQGGWGQETQY
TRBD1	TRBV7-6	ASSLRTFGTANTEAF
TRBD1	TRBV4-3	ASSQTGDGSYEQY
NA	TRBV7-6	ASSSTHSPYNEQF
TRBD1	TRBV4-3	ASSQDGTGTGADYGYT
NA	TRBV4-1	ASSGRQESYNEQF
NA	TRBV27	ASSLRTPDTDTQY
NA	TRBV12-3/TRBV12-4	ASSLGLPYNEQF
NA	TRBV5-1	ASSPLGGREKLF
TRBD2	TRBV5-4	ASSSPGVAGVLGSTDTQY
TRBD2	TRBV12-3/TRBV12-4	ASSPSGGASRADTQY
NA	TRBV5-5	ASSFSGSYEQY
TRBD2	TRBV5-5	ASSFLSGGINEQF
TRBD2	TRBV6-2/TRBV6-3	ASGGGAVFEQF
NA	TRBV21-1	ASSKSPGLAKNIQY
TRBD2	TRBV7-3	ASSHSGGGDEQF
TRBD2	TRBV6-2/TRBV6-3	ASSYLTSGGRNEYNEQF
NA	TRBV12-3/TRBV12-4	ASSLWGYDAF
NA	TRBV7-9	ASSNTWGTGEAF
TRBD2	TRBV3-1	ASGRTTSGDSNTGELF
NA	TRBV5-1	ASSLVGPSTDTQY
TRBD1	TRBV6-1	ASSEGTVLNQPQH
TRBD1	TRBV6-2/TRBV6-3	ASSTPTGANEQF
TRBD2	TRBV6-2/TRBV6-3	ASSYGTTQRETQY
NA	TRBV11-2	ASSLRSSNYGYT
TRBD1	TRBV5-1	ASSAGQGLEAGNTIY
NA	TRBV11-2	ASSLMAGRYNEQF
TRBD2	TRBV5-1	ASSLGTSIEQY
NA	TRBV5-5	ASSLGLHILYGYT
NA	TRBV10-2	ATQGPEQF
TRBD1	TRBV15	ATSDRSGGELF
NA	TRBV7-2	ASGTLGLSSYNEQF
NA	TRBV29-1	SVAGPAVGVEQY
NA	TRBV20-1	SAETSAIVSGANVLT
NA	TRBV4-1	ASSQGKGQTQY
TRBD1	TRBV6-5	ASRRDRLSYNEQF
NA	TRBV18	ASSPEQGQETQY
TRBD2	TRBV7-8	ASSLATSGVTDTQY
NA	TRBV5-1	ASSLMRGPNTEAF
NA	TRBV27	ASSLSAGLDYGYT
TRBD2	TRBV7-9	ASSPSGGITDTQY